The rows below give T cell receptor beta chains drawn from one sample of a study of T-cell memory formation after mild COVID-19. TCRdb called the 5' RACE reads again in MiXCR, with one record for every CDR3 protein. The sample includes 350,000 to 500,000 distinct CDR3 sequences, about a sixth of them seen just once. Sequenced material: PBMCs or a T cell subset sorted from them (not recorded which). Receptor source: a man between 18 and 35 years old who had mild COVID-19 (a few samples of this study predate the infection). Cell type and time point are not known. Each CDR3 is given with its conserved first and last residue. Each record gives: D gene, CDR3 length, clone size, V gene, J gene, CDR3 DNA, CDR3 protein. D genes are given only for firm matches. The listing skips clone size in some rows; elsewhere it reads once, few, many or a size class.

>.|14|.|TRBV7-2|TRBJ2-5
TGTGCCAGCAGTAGAACAGTGGTCCAAGAGACCCAGTACTTC
CASSRTVVQETQYF
>.|14|.|TRBV5-1|TRBJ1-1
TGCGCCAGCAGCTCGCCCTTTTCAGAGGTTGAAGCTTTCTTT
CASSSPFSEVEAFF
>.|15|.|TRBV14|TRBJ1-1
TGTGCCAGCAGCCAAGCCTGGGGGGGTGGCACTGAAGCTTTCTTT
CASSQAWGGGTEAFF
>TRBD1|15|few|TRBV27|TRBJ2-3
TGTGCCAGCAGTCCCAACAGGGGGAACACAGATACGCAGTATTTT
CASSPNRGNTDTQYF
>.|19|.|TRBV27|TRBJ1-6
TGTGCCAGCAGTTTATCGAGGGGCAGGGTTAGGTTTGGGGATTCACCCCTCCACTTT
CASSLSRGRVRFGDSPLHF
>.|13|few|TRBV10-3|TRBJ2-1
TGTGCCATCAGTGACAGGATCGACAATGAGCAGTTCTTC
CAISDRIDNEQFF
>TRBD1|16|.|TRBV7-3|TRBJ2-1
TGTGCCAGCAGCTCGACAGGGGGCGCGGGATACAATGAGCAGTTCTTC
CASSSTGGAGYNEQFF
>.|14|few|TRBV7-3|TRBJ1-1
TGTGCCAGCAGCCTAGAAGGCATGAACACTGAAGCTTTCTTT
CASSLEGMNTEAFF
>.|13|few|TRBV19|TRBJ1-2
TGTGCCAGTAGTGAGGACAGCTTCTATGGCTACACCTTC
CASSEDSFYGYTF
>TRBD1|17|.|TRBV6-2/TRBV6-3|TRBJ1-2
TGTGCCAGCAGTACCCCGAGACAGGGGTATCCTAACTATGGCTACACCTTC
CASSTPRQGYPNYGYTF
>.|14|.|TRBV10-3|TRBJ1-4
TGTGCCACCGCGAACAGGGCAACTAATGAAAAACTGTTTTTT
CATANRATNEKLFF